The T cell receptor beta chain under discussion was sequenced for a study of T cells expressing NK-cell markers. In generating TCR beta cDNA, 5'RACE template switching with UMIs was used. Following a re-call of the 5' RACE reads, TCRdb has one entry per CDR3 protein and lacks DNA. The specimen's table records a few hundred thousand distinct CDR3 sequences. Points on this clonotype: Its antigen remains unknown.

The CDR3 contains 15 residues. Study findings and constraints: The CD3+CD56-NKG2C+ fraction of a handful of donors was likewise dominated by these clonotypes.

The clonotype was recovered from a man aged 18 to 29 in good health. This chain links TRBV12-3 or TRBV12-4 with TRBJ1-2; TCRdb picks TRBD1, but there is no DNA to check that call. Sequences were obtained from blood T cells: a sorted CD56 or NKG2C T cell subset, CD4+ or CD8+ T cells, or bulk PBMC T cells (not recorded which). This chain's CDR3 is CASSSGTGQPYGYTF.